The clone carrying this T cell receptor (beta chain) has at least ten counts. Its matching antigen is unknown. As every portion of the isolated RNA was reverse transcribed, the sequencing read expressed TCRB transcripts. TCRdb keeps only in-frame clones here, not all; method: immunoSEQ multiplex PCR. The sample holds 100,000 to 150,000 clones, approximately 15% seen once. This CDR3 region has 17 residues. Germline values: CDR1 MGHRA, CDR2 YSYEKL. The ends were cut back, 1 base at V and 1 base at J, with 15 bases in the middle. The data belong to a study of beta chain features in type 1 diabetes. Broader study findings: Among all four CD4+ subsets, Type 1 diabetes patients had TCRB CDR3s that were moderately but significantly shorter.

The clonotype was recovered from a man aged 18 to 35 with type 1 diabetes. This chain uses TRBV4-1 with TRBJ2-3, with D possibly matching TRBD2 (6 bases). Sequenced material: central memory CD4+ T cells from blood. The CDR3: CASSQGTIGRRTDTQYF. DNA for the CDR3: TGCGCCAGCAGCCAAGGGACTATCGGACGCCGCACAGATACGCAGTATTTT.